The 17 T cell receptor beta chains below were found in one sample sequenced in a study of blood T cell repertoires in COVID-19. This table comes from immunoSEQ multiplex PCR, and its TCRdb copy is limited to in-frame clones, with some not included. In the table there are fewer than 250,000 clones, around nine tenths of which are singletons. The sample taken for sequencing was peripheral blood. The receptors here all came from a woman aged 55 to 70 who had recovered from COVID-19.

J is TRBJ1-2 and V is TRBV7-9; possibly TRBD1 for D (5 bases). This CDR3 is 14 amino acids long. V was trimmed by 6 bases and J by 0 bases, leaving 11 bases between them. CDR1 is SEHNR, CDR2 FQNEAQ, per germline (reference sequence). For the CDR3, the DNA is TGTGCCAGCAGGCGGGACGTCGCTAACTATGGCTACACCTTC. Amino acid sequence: CASRRDVANYGYTF.

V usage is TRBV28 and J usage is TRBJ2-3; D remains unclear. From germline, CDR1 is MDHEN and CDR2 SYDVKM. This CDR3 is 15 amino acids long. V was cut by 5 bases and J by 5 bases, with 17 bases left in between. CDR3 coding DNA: TGTGCCAGCAGTCCCTCCCACCGGGTAGGAGATACGCAGTATTTT. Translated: CASSPSHRVGDTQYF.

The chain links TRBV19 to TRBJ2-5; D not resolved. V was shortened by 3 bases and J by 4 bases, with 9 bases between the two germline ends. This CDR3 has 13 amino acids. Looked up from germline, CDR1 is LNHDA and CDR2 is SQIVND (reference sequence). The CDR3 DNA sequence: TGTGCCAGTAGTATTGGCCGCCCAGAGACCCAGTACTTC. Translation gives CASSIGRPETQYF.

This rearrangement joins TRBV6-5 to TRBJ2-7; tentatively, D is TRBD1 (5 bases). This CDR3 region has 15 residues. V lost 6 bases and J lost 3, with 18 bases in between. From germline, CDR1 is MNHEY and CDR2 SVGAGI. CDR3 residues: CASSPPWNRCYEQYF. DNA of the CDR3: TGTGCCAGCAGCCCACCCTGGAACAGGTGCTACGAGCAGTACTTC.

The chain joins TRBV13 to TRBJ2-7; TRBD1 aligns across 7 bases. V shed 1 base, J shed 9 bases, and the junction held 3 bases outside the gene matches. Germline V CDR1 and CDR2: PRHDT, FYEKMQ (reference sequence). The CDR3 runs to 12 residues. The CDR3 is CASSLVPGGQYF. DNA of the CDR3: TGTGCCAGCAGCTTAGTGCCAGGGGGGCAGTACTTC.

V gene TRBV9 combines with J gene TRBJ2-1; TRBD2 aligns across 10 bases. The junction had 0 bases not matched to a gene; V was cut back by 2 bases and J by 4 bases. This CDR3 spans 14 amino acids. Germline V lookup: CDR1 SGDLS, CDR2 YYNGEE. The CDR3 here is CASSVSGGYNEQFF. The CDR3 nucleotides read TGTGCCAGCAGCGTTAGCGGGGGGTACAATGAGCAGTTCTTC.

In DNA form, the CDR3 reads TGTGCCATCAGTGGAGGGCCCTACACCGGGGAGCTGTTTTTT. It translates to CAISGGPYTGELFF. The chain recombines TRBV10-3 with TRBJ2-2; D perhaps matches TRBD2 (5 bases). V gave up 4 bases and J gave up 3 bases, with 9 bases separating them. Per the germline V gene, CDR1 is ENHRY and CDR2 is SYGVKD. CDR3 length: 14 amino acids.

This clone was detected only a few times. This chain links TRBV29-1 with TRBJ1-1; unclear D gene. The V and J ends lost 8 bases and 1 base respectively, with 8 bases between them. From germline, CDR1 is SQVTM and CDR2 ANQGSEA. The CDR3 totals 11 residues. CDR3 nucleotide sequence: TGCAGCATTACACCGAACACTGAAGCTTTCTTT. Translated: CSITPNTEAFF.

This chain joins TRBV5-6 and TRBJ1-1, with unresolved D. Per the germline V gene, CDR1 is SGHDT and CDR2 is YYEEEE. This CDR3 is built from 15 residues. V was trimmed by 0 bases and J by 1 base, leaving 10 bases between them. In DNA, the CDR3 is TGTGCCAGCAGCTTGGTGGGCAGATCGAACACTGAAGCTTTCTTT. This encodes CASSLVGRSNTEAFF.

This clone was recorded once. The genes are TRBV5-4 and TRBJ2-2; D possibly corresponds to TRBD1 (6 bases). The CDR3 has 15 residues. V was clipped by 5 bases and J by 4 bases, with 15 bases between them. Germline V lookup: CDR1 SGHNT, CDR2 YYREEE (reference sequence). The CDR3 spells CASSSGTPSTGELFF. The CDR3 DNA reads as TGTGCCAGCAGTTCCGGGACACCCAGCACCGGGGAGCTGTTTTTT.

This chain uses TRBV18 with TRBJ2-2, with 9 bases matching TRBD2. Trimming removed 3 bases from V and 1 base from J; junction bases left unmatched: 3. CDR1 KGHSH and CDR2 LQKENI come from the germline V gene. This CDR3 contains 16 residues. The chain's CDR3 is CASSPGLAENTGELFF. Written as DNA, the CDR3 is TGTGCCAGCTCACCGGGACTAGCTGAGAACACCGGGGAGCTGTTTTTT.

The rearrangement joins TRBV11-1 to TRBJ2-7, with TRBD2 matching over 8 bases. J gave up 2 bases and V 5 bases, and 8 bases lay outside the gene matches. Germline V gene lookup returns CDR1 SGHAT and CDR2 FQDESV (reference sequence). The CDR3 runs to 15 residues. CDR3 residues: CASSPALAGTYEQYF. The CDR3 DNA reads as TGTGCCAGCAGCCCCGCCCTAGCGGGTACCTACGAGCAGTACTTC.

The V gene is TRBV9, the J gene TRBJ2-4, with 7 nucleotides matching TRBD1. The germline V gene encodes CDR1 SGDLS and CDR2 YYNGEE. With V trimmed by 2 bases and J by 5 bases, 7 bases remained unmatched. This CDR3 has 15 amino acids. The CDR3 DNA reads TGTGCCAGCAGCGTGACGGGGACAGTAGAAAACATTCAGTACTTC. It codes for CASSVTGTVENIQYF.

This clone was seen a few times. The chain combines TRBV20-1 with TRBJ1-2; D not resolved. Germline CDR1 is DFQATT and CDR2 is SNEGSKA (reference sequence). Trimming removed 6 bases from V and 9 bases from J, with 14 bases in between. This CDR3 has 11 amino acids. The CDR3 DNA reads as TGCAGTGCCAGTTTTAGCATGCGCTACACCTTC. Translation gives CSASFSMRYTF.

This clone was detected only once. The CDR3 region has the DNA TGTGCCAGCAGCCCGGGACAAGTATATAATTCACCCCTCCACTTT. Encoded protein: CASSPGQVYNSPLHF. The gene calls are TRBV7-6 and TRBJ1-6; TRBD1 is a possible D gene (6 bases). CDR3 size: 15 residues. CDR1 and CDR2 (germline): SGHVS, FNYEAQ. V lost 5 bases to trimming and J lost 4 bases, with 12 bases between them.

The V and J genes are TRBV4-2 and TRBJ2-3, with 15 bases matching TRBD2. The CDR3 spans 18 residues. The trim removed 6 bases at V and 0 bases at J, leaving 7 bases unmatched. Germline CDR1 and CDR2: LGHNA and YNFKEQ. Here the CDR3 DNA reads TGTGCCAGCAGAAGGGGACTAGCGGGGGGAACTAGCACAGATACGCAGTATTTT. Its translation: CASRRGLAGGTSTDTQYF.

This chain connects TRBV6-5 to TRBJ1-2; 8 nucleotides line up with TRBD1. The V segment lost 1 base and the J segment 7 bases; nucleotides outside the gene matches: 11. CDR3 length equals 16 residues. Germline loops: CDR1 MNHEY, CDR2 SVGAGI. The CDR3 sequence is CASSYYWTGIQGGYTF. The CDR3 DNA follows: TGTGCCAGCAGTTACTATTGGACAGGGATCCAGGGTGGCTACACCTTC.